These 12 T cell receptor beta chains originate from one sample sequenced in a study of blood T cell repertoires in COVID-19. Only in-frame clones appear in the TCRdb table, and some are missing; sequencing was by immunoSEQ multiplex PCR. This sample yields 200,000 to 300,000 clones, of which approximately 88% are seen a single time; roughly 2.4% belongs to the top ten. The material sequenced was PBMCs or T cells enriched from blood (not recorded which). Source of these receptors: a woman aged 40-49 years with acute COVID-19.

The V call is TRBV6-5, the J call TRBJ2-7; D remains ambiguous. CDR1 is MNHEY and CDR2 is SVGAGI in the germline V gene. CDR3 length: 13 residues. V lost 7 bases and J 2 bases, leaving 12 bases between the germline ends. The CDR3 bases are TGTGCCAGCACCCTGACTGTAGCCTACGAGCAGTACGTC. Protein sequence: CASTLTVAYEQYV.

V gene TRBV5-1 combines with J gene TRBJ1-6, with D uncertain. CDR3 length: 16 residues. The germline V gene encodes CDR1 SGHRS and CDR2 YFSETQ. V shed 3 bases and J shed 0 bases, with 10 bases lying between them. The CDR3 region has the DNA TGCGCCAGCAGCTCTGACTCCGGCTCCTATAATTCACCCCTCCACTTT. It yields the protein CASSSDSGSYNSPLHF.

The CDR3 nucleotides are TGCGCCAGCACCGAACAGGGCTGGGAACAGCCCCAGCATTTT. Translation: CASTEQGWEQPQHF. The V call is TRBV10-2, the J call TRBJ1-5; TRBD1 might be the D (6 bases). Trimming removed 7 bases from V and 7 bases from J, with 17 bases in between. Germline CDR1 is WSHSY and CDR2 is SAAADI. The CDR3 spans 14 residues.

Regarding this clone: A much larger clone lies one base from this, so it may be a read error. CDR3 residues: CANSLGAGGNGELFF. The CDR3 region has the DNA TGTGCCAACAGCTTAGGAGCAGGGGGGAACGGGGAGCTGTTTTTT. The V call is TRBV7-6, the J call TRBJ2-2; possibly TRBD1 for D (7 bases). This CDR3 contains 15 residues. Germline values: CDR1 SGHVS, CDR2 FNYEAQ.

The CDR3 nucleotides are TGTGCCAGCAGCTTAGAAGGGGAAGGCTATGGCTACACCTTC. It translates to CASSLEGEGYGYTF. V is TRBV7-2 and J is TRBJ1-2, with D tentatively TRBD1 (5 bases). In germline, CDR1 is SGHTA, CDR2 FQGNSA. Between the trimmed V and J ends, which lost 1 base and 4 bases, there was a span of 10 bases. The CDR3 spans 14 residues.

V and J are TRBV3-1 (or the pseudogene TRBV3-2) and TRBJ2-5, with D tentatively TRBD1 (6 bases). Germline V gives CDR1 LGHDT, CDR2 YNNKEL (reference sequence). The CDR3 extends over 15 amino acids. Trimming pared 6 bases from V and 4 bases from J, leaving 18 bases between. CDR3 bases: TGTGCCAGCAGTTCGTCAGGGGTACCAAGAGAGACCCAGTACTTC. It translates to CASSSSGVPRETQYF.

The chain combines TRBV7-2 with TRBJ2-1; 12 bases align to TRBD2. This CDR3 spans 17 amino acids. CDR1 is SGHTA, CDR2 FQGNSA, per germline. The V and J ends lost 5 bases and 4 bases, in that order; junction bases with no gene match: 9. CDR3 sequence reads: CASSLAPTSGRYNEQFF. CDR3 nucleotides: TGTGCCAGCAGCCTTGCCCCGACTAGCGGGAGATACAATGAGCAGTTCTTC.

V and J are TRBV6-5 and TRBJ2-7, with TRBD2 matching 11 bases. Germline V gives CDR1 MNHEY, CDR2 SVGAGI. This CDR3 region has 14 residues. After removal of 2 bases from V and 3 bases from J, the junction contained 0 bases not matched to a gene. CDR3 sequence reads: CASSYGTSGYEQYV. The CDR3 DNA sequence: TGTGCCAGCAGTTACGGGACTAGCGGCTACGAGCAGTACGTC.

This chain joins TRBV5-3 and TRBJ1-1; 7 bases are a match to TRBD1. TRBV5-3 is an ORF; its function is uncertain. The CDR3 is 15 amino acids. The trim removed 4 bases at V and 2 bases at J, leaving 8 bases unmatched. CDR3 coding DNA: TGTGCCAGAAGCATTGACAGGGACCGAAACACTGAAGCTTTCTTT. Its protein product is CARSIDRDRNTEAFF.

The chain uses TRBV16 and TRBJ1-4; no clear D. V shed 5 bases and J shed 2 bases, with 12 bases lying between them. The CDR3 is 15 amino acids. Germline V gene sequence: CDR1 KGHSY, CDR2 FQNENV. CDR3 bases: TGTGCCAGCAGCGCATACATCCGCACTAATGAAAAACTGTTTTTT. Its protein is CASSAYIRTNEKLFF.

The CDR3 sequence is CASSQDPWAPGNTIYF. The CDR3 DNA is TGCGCCAGCAGCCAAGATCCCTGGGCTCCTGGAAACACCATATATTTT. The chain couples TRBV4-3 to TRBJ1-3; D gene uncertain. Germline loops: CDR1 LGHNA, CDR2 YSLEER. This CDR3 spans 16 amino acids. Trimming removed 0 bases from V and 2 bases from J, with 11 bases in between.

The rearrangement joins TRBV6-5 to TRBJ1-6; D unclear. The V gene lost 2 bases and the J gene lost 3 bases, with 11 bases spanning the gap. Germline values: CDR1 MNHEY, CDR2 SVGAGI. There are 16 residues in the CDR3. The DNA for the CDR3 is TGTGCCAGCAGTTACATGTCGGGAAACTATAATTCACCCCTCCACTTT. Encoded protein: CASSYMSGNYNSPLHF.